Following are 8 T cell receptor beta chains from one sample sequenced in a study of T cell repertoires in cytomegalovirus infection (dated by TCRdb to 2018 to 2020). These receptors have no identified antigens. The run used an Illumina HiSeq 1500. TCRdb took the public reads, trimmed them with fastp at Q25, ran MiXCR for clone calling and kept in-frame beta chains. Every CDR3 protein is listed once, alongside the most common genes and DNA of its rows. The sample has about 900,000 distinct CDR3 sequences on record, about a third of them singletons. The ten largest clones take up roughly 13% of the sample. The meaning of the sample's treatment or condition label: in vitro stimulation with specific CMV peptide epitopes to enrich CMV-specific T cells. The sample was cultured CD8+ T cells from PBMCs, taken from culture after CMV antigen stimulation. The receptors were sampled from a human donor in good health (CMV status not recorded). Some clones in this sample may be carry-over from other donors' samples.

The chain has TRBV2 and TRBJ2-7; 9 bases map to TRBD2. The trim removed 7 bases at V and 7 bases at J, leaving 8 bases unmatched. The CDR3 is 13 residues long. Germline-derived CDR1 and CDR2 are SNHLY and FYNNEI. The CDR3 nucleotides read TGTGCCAGCATGGGACTAGCCCCCGGGGAGCAGTACTTC. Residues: CASMGLAPGEQYF. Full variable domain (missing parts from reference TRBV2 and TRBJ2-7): EPEVTQTPSHQVTQMGQEVILRCVPISNHLYFYWYRQILGQKVEFLVSFYNNEISEKSEIFDDQFSVERPDGSNFTLKIRSTKLEDSAMYFCASMGLAPGEQYFGPGTRLTVT.

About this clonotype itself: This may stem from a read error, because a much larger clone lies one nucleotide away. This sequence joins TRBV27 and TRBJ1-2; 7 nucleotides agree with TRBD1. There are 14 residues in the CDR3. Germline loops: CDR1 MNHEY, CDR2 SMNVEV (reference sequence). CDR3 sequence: CASSPGQLNYGCTF. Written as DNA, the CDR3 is TGTGCCAGCAGTCCGGGACAGCTGAACTATGGCTGCACCTTC.

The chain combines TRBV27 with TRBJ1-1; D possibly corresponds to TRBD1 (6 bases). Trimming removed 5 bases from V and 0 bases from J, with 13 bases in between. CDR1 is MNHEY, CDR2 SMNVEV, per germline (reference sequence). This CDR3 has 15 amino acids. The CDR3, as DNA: TGTGCCAGCAGTCAACCGGGACAACTGAACACTGAAGCTTTCTTT. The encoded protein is CASSQPGQLNTEAFF.

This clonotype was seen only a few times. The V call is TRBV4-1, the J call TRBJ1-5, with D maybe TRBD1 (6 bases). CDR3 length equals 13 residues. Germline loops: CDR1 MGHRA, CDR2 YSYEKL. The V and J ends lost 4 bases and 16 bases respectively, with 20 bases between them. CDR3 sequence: CASSPVGDRDKHF. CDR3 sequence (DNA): TGCGCCAGCAGCCCCGTGGGCGACCGGGACAAACATTTT.

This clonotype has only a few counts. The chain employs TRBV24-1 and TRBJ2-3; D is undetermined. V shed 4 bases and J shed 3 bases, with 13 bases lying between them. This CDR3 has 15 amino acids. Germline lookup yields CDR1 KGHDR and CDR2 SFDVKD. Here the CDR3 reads CATSDDSLGTDTQYF. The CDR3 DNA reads TGTGCCACCAGTGACGACTCCCTAGGTACAGATACGCAGTATTTT.

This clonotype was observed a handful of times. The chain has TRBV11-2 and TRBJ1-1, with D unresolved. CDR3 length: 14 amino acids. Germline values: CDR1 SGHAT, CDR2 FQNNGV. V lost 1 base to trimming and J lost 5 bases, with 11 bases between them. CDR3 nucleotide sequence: TGTGCCAGCAGCTTAGTAGTAGATTCAACTGAAGCTTTCTTT. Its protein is CASSLVVDSTEAFF.

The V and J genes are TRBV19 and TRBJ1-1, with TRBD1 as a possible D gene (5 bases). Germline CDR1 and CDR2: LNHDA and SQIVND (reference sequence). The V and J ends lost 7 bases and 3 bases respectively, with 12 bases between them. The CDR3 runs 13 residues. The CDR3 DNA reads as TGTGCCAGTATGGGACTCGGGCACACTGAAGCTTTCTTT. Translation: CASMGLGHTEAFF.

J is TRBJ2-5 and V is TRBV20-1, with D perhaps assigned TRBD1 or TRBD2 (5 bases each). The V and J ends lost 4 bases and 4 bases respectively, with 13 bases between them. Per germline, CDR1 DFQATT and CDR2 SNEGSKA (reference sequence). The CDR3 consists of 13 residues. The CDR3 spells CSATDLGPETQYF. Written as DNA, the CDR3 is TGCAGTGCTACCGATCTGGGACCAGAGACCCAGTACTTC.